These 17 T cell receptor beta chains came from one sample sequenced in a study of T-cell memory formation after mild COVID-19. TCRdb re-called the 5' RACE reads with MiXCR, one entry per CDR3 protein. The table lists roughly 250,000 distinct CDR3 sequences, approximately 15% of them singletons. Specimen: PBMCs or a T cell subset sorted from them (not recorded which). The receptor set was obtained from a man aged 18 to 30 who had mild COVID-19 (a few samples of this study predate the infection). Cell type and time point are not known.

This clonotype was seen a handful of times. The CDR3 loop is CSGGSDQETQYF. CDR3 nucleotides: TGCAGCGGAGGTAGCGACCAAGAGACCCAGTACTTC. V usage is TRBV29-1 and J usage is TRBJ2-5; a weak D match, TRBD2 (5 bases). This CDR3 region has 12 residues. Germline V gene data show CDR1 as SQVTM and CDR2 as ANQGSEA. V lost 7 bases and J 0 bases, leaving 9 bases between the germline ends.

This clonotype was counted many times. The chain is built from TRBV7-2 and TRBJ2-2; D call uncertain. The CDR3 totals 13 residues. V shed 2 bases and J shed 6 bases, with 7 bases lying between them. Germline V gene sequence: CDR1 SGHTA, CDR2 FQGNSA. The CDR3 region is CASSLKSAGELFF. The CDR3 nucleotides read TGTGCCAGCAGCTTAAAGTCGGCCGGGGAGCTGTTTTTT. The full variable domain, in which reference TRBV7-2 and TRBJ2-2 provide the parts outside the CDR3, is GAGVSQSPSNKVTEKGKDVELRCDPISGHTALYWYRQSLGQGLEFLIYFQGNSAPDKSGLPSDRFSAERTGGSVSTLTIQRTQQEDSAVYLCASSLKSAGELFFGEGSRLTVL.

This chain connects TRBV12-3 or TRBV12-4 to TRBJ2-3; D may correspond to TRBD1 or TRBD2 (5 bases each). The CDR3 runs to 13 residues. The germline V and J ends were trimmed by 7 bases and 6 bases, with 14 bases remaining between them. CDR3: CASNVGTPDTQYF. DNA for the CDR3: TGTGCCAGCAACGTCGGGACCCCCGATACGCAGTATTTT.

The J gene is TRBJ2-3, the V gene TRBV4-3, with TRBD2 identical over 9 bases. V shed 1 base, J shed 4 bases, and the junction held 6 bases outside the gene matches. Germline values: CDR1 LGHNA, CDR2 YSLEER. The CDR3 runs 16 residues. The CDR3 nucleotides are TGCGCCAGCAGCCAAGCCTCGCGGGGGGGCCCAGATACGCAGTATTTT. Translated, it gives CASSQASRGGPDTQYF.

This clonotype has more than one count but fewer than ten. CDR3 loop: CASSVARDRDYGYTF. In nucleotides, the CDR3 is TGTGCCAGCAGCGTAGCTCGGGACAGGGACTATGGCTACACCTTC. The gene calls are TRBV9 and TRBJ1-2; the match to TRBD1 covers 9 bases. The ends lost 0 bases at V and 3 bases at J; junction bases unmatched: 3. Germline CDR1 SGDLS, CDR2 YYNGEE. The CDR3 is 15 residues long.

This clonotype was recorded a few times. The gene calls are TRBV19 and TRBJ2-3; TRBD1 matches at 8 bases. Trimming took 3 bases from V and 0 from J; bases not matched to a gene: 8. Germline CDR1 LNHDA, CDR2 SQIVND (reference sequence). This CDR3 is 17 amino acids long. CDR3 in amino acids: CASSMGRRGPSTDTQYF. The CDR3 bases are TGTGCCAGTAGTATGGGCCGCAGGGGGCCGAGCACAGATACGCAGTATTTT.

The DNA of the CDR3 is TGTGCCAGCAGCGTAGGGAGACTAGCGGGGACCTCCTGGCGGACCGGGGAGCTGTTTTTT. Its translation is CASSVGRLAGTSWRTGELFF. The chain has TRBV9 and TRBJ2-2; 11 bases agree with TRBD2. The CDR3 is 20 amino acids. Germline CDR1 SGDLS, CDR2 YYNGEE. The J segment lost 5 bases and the V segment lost 0 bases, leaving 15 bases of the junction unmatched.

This clonotype was seen more than once but under ten times. CDR3 nucleotide sequence: TGTGCCAGCAGCCAGGATTGGGGGCGGGCTGAGCAGTTCTTC. This codes for CASSQDWGRAEQFF. The V and J genes are TRBV4-2 and TRBJ2-1; possible D gene TRBD1, 6 bases. The V end lost 3 bases, the J end lost 9 bases, and 15 bases lay between the germline ends. Per the germline V gene, CDR1 is LGHNA and CDR2 is YNFKEQ. CDR3 length: 14 residues.

In its sample, this clonotype was seen a few times. This chain uses TRBV7-3 with TRBJ2-7; 7 bases are shared with TRBD2. This CDR3 has 14 amino acids. Unmatched junction bases numbered 9, after V lost 8 bases and J lost 2 bases. From germline, CDR1 is SGHTA and CDR2 FQGTGA. The CDR3 protein is CASFRVAGAYEQYV. DNA for the CDR3: TGTGCCAGCTTTCGGGTCGCGGGGGCCTACGAGCAGTACGTC.

Only a few counts were recorded for this clonotype. V usage is TRBV24-1 and J usage is TRBJ2-2, with D unclear. The CDR3 consists of 14 residues. Trimming removed 5 bases from V and 6 bases from J, with 12 bases in between. Looked up from germline, CDR1 is KGHDR and CDR2 is SFDVKD. The CDR3 DNA follows: TGTGCCACCAGTGGTCGGTCCCTCCCCGGGGAGCTGTTTTTT. This gives the protein CATSGRSLPGELFF.

This clonotype was observed a handful of times. The chain has TRBV7-9 and TRBJ2-5; D ambiguous. CDR1 and CDR2 (germline): SEHNR, FQNEAQ (reference sequence). V lost 6 bases and J lost 2, with 10 bases in between. This CDR3 is built from 13 residues. The CDR3 nucleotides read TGTGCCAGCAGATCCACCGAGCAAGAGACCCAGTACTTC. Protein: CASRSTEQETQYF. Based on the CDR3 plus reference TRBV7-9 and TRBJ2-5, the full variable domain is DTGVSQNPRHKITKRGQNVTFRCDPISEHNRLYWYRQTLGQGPEFLTYFQNEAQLEKSRLLSDRFSAERPKGSFSTLEIQRTEQGDSAMYLCASRSTEQETQYFGPGTRLLVL.

V is TRBV29-1 and J is TRBJ1-3; D possibly corresponds to TRBD1 (6 bases). Looked up from germline, CDR1 is SQVTM and CDR2 is ANQGSEA. Trimming took 6 bases from V and 0 from J, leaving 9 bases between them. The CDR3 covers 13 residues. The CDR3 sequence is CSVGQSSGNTIYF. CDR3 bases: TGCAGCGTCGGACAGAGCTCTGGAAACACCATATATTTT. Combining the CDR3 with reference TRBV29-1 and TRBJ1-3 gives the whole variable domain SAVISQKPSRDICQRGTSLTIQCQVDSQVTMMFWYRQQPGQSLTLIATANQGSEATYESGFVIDKFPISRPNLTFSTLTVSNMSPEDSSIYLCSVGQSSGNTIYFGEGSWLTVV.

There are a few counts of this clonotype. This chain links TRBV28 with TRBJ2-5; D could derive from TRBD1 or TRBD2 (5 bases each). Germline lookup yields CDR1 MDHEN and CDR2 SYDVKM. V dropped 3 bases and J dropped 4 bases, with 12 bases sitting between them. The CDR3 is made up of 14 amino acids. This CDR3 is CASSLFGAGETQYF. CDR3 DNA sequence: TGTGCCAGCAGTTTGTTTGGGGCGGGAGAGACCCAGTACTTC.

The chain carries TRBV9 and TRBJ2-1; TRBD1 is a possible D gene (7 bases). V lost 7 bases, J lost 7 bases, and 15 bases lay in between. The CDR3 runs to 13 residues. Germline CDR1 and CDR2: SGDLS and YYNGEE. The CDR3 loop is CASQGGLSNEQFF. The CDR3 coding sequence is TGTGCCAGCCAGGGGGGACTTTCTAATGAGCAGTTCTTC.

Concerning this clonotype: One junction end disagrees with the germline gene, perhaps due to a read error. The V call is TRBV7-9, the J call TRBJ1-2; D gene uncertain. CDR3 length: 16 residues. The V gene's germline CDR1 is SEHNR and CDR2 FQNEAQ (reference sequence). The CDR3 sequence: CSSSLEEGALPYGYTF. CDR3 bases: TGTTCCAGCAGCTTAGAAGAGGGAGCTTTGCCCTATGGCTACACCTTC.

This chain uses TRBV7-3 with TRBJ2-7; TRBD2 matches 8 bases. CDR3 size: 15 residues. The trim removed 2 bases at V and 3 bases at J, leaving 6 bases unmatched. Germline CDR1 is SGHTA and CDR2 is FQGTGA. The CDR3 bases are TGTGCCAGCAGCTTAGAAGCGGGGGAGAGCTACGAGCAGTACTTC. Its protein product is CASSLEAGESYEQYF.

This clonotype turned up a few times. V usage is TRBV6-5 and J usage is TRBJ2-3, with 12 positions matching TRBD2. Germline V CDR1 and CDR2: MNHEY, SVGAGI. This CDR3 contains 11 residues. V lost 6 bases to trimming and J lost 14 bases; unmatched junction nucleotides: 3. The CDR3 spells CASRLAGGWYF. The CDR3 nucleotides read TGTGCCAGCAGACTAGCGGGGGGATGGTATTTT.